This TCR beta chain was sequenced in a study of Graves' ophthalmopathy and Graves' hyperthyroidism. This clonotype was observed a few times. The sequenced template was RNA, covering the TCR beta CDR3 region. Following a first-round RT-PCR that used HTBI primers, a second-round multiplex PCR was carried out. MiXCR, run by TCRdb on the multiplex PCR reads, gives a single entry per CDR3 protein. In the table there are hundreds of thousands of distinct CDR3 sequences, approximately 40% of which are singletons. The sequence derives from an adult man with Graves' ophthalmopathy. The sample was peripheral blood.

As DNA, the CDR3 is TGTGCCAGCAGCCAGGGGGGGCAGGGCGTCAGTGAAGCTTTCTTT. This sequence encodes CASSQGGQGVSEAFF. This chain joins TRBV7-9 and TRBJ1-1, with 7 nucleotides matching TRBD1. Germline V CDR1 and CDR2: SEHNR, FQNEAQ (reference sequence). V was pared by 5 bases and J by 7 bases, with 13 bases of the junction left unmatched. The CDR3 loop spans 15 amino acids.